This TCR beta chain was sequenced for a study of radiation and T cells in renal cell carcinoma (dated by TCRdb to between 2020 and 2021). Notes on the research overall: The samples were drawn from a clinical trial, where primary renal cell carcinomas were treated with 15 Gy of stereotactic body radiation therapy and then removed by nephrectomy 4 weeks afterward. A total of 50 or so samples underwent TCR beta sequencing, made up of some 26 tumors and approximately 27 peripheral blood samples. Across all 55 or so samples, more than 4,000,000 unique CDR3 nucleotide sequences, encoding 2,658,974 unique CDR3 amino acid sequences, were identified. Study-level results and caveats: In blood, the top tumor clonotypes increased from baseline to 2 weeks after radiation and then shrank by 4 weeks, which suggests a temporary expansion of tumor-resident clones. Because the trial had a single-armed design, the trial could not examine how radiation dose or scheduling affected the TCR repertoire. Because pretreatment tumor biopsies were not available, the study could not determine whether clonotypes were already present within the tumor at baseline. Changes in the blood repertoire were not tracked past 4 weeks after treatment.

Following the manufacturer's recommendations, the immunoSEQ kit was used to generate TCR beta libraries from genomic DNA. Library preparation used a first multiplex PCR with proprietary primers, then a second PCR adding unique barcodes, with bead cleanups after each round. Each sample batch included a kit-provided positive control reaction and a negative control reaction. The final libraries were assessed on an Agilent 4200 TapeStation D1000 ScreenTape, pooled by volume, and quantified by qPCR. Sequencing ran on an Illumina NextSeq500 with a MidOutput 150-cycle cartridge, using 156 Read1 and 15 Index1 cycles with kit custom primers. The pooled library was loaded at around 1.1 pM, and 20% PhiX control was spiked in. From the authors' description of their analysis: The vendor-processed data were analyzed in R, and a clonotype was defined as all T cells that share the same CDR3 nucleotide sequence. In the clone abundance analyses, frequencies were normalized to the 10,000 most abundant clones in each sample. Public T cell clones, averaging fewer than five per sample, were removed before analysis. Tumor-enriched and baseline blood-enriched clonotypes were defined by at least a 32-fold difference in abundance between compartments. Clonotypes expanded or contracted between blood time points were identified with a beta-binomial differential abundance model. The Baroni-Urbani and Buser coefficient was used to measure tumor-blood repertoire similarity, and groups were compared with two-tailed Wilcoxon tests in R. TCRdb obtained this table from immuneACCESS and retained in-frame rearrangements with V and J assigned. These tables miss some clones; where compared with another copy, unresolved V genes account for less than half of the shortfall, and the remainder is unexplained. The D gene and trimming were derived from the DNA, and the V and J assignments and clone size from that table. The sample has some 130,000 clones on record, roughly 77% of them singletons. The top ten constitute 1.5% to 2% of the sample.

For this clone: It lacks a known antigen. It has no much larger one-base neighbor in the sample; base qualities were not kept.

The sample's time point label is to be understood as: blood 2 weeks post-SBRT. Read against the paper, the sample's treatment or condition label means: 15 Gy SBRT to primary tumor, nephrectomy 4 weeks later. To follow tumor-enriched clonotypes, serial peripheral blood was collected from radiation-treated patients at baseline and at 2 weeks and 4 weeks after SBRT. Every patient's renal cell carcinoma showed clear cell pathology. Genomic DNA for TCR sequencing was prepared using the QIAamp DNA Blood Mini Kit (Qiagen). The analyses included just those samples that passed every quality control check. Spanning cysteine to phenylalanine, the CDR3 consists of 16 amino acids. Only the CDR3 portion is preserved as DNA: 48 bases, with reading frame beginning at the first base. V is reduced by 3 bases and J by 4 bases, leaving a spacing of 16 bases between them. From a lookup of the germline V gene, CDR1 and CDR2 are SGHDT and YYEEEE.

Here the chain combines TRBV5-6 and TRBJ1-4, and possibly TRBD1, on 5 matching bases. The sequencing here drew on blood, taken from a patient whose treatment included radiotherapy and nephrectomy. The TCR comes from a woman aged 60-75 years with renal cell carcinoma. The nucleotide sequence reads TGTGCCAGCAGCTCGATCCGGGACCCTAATAATGAAAAACTGTTTTTT. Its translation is CASSSIRDPNNEKLFF.